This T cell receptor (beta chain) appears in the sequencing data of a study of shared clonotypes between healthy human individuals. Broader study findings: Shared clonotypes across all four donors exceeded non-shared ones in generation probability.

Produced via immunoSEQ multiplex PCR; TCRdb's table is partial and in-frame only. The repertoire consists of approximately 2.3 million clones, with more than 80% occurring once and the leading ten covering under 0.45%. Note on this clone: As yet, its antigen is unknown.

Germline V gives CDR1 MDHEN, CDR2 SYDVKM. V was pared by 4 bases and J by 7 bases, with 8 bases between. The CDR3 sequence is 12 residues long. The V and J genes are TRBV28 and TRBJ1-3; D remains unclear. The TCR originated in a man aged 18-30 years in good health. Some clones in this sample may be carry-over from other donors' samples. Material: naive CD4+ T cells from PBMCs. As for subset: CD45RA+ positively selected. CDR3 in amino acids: CASSSGENTIYF. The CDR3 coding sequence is TGTGCCAGCAGTTCTGGGGAGAACACCATATATTTT. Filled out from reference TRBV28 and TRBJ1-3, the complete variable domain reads DVKVTQSSRYLVKRTGEKVFLECVQDMDHENMFWYRQDPGLGLRLIYFSYDVKMKEKGDIPEGYSVSREKKERFSLILESASTNQTSMYLCASSSGENTIYFGEGSWLTVV.